A single sample is the source of the 22 T cell receptor beta chains below, sequenced in a study of shared clonotypes between healthy human individuals. CD8 cells classed as naive were CD45RO-negative and positively selected for CCR7, excluding terminally differentiated effector memory CD45RA+ cells. TCRdb's table, derived via immunoSEQ multiplex PCR, lists solely in-frame clones and lacks some. Of roughly 2 million clones listed, about 95% are singletons. What was sequenced was naive CD8+ T cells sorted from blood. These receptors were obtained from a man younger than 35 in good health.

This chain uses TRBV9 with TRBJ1-6; D not certain. The germline V and J ends were trimmed by 0 bases and 8 bases, with 12 bases remaining between them. The CDR3 extends over 15 amino acids. Germline V gene sequence: CDR1 SGDLS, CDR2 YYNGEE. The CDR3 coding sequence is TGTGCCAGCAGCGTAGTAGCCGGAAGGGATTCACCCCTCCACTTT. It codes for CASSVVAGRDSPLHF.

This chain joins TRBV12-5 and TRBJ2-1, with TRBD1 as a possible D gene (5 bases). CDR3 size: 14 residues. In germline, CDR1 is LGHNT, CDR2 FRNRAP. Deletions cut 2 bases from V and 4 bases from J, with 9 bases between. As DNA, the CDR3 is TGTGCTAGTGGTTTGCCGACAGCATACAATGAGCAGTTCTTC. Protein product: CASGLPTAYNEQFF.

The chain has TRBV30 and TRBJ1-1, with TRBD1 matching 8 bases. V was pared by 3 bases and J by 6 bases, with 6 bases of the junction left unmatched. Germline V lookup: CDR1 GTSNPN, CDR2 SVGIG (reference sequence). This CDR3 region has 13 residues. Written as DNA, the CDR3 is TGTGCCTGGAGCGGTTACAGGGGGTCTGAAGCTTTCTTT. Encoded protein: CAWSGYRGSEAFF.

The chain couples TRBV2 to TRBJ2-1; TRBD2 aligns across 12 bases. V was clipped by 10 bases and J by 5 bases; unmatched bases: 9. Germline V gene data show CDR1 as SNHLY and CDR2 as FYNNEI. CDR3 size: 15 residues. The CDR3 spells CAIVPGLAGNNEQFF. The CDR3 bases are TGTGCCATCGTGCCGGGACTAGCGGGTAACAATGAGCAGTTCTTC.

This clone was recorded only once. This chain joins TRBV16 and TRBJ2-7; D might be TRBD2 (6 bases). Germline values: CDR1 KGHSY, CDR2 FQNENV. Trimming stripped 5 bases from V and 0 bases from J, with 11 bases between. This CDR3 contains 14 residues. The CDR3 DNA reads as TGTGCCAGCAGCGGTGCGCGGGGCTCCTACGAGCAGTACTTC. This encodes CASSGARGSYEQYF.

This clone was observed a single time. This rearrangement joins TRBV4-1 to TRBJ1-1; tentatively, D is TRBD1 (5 bases). CDR3 length equals 12 residues. The V gene lost 0 bases and the J gene lost 10 bases, with 9 bases spanning the gap. Germline V gives CDR1 MGHRA, CDR2 YSYEKL. The DNA for the CDR3 is TGCGCCAGCAGCCAAGACGGGACGCGAGCTTTCTTT. Translated: CASSQDGTRAFF.

The chain couples TRBV6-1 to TRBJ2-7, with 8 bases fitting TRBD1. The length of the CDR3 is 13 residues. V trimming: 5 bases; J trimming: 2 bases; junction bases outside the gene matches: 2. The germline gives CDR1 MNHNS, CDR2 SASEGT. CDR3 nucleotides: TGTGCCAGCAGTACAGGGGGGACCTACGAGCAGTACTTC. Protein: CASSTGGTYEQYF.

DNA of the CDR3: TGTGCCAGTAGTCCAATAGCGGGGGACTACAATGAGCAGTTCTTC. It translates to CASSPIAGDYNEQFF. The chain recombines TRBV19 with TRBJ2-1; 9 bases are shared with TRBD2. From germline, CDR1 is LNHDA and CDR2 SQIVND (reference sequence). V shed 5 bases and J 3 bases; nucleotides not matched to a gene: 5. CDR3 length: 15 residues.

This clone was counted between two and nine times. The chain joins TRBV6-5 to TRBJ1-3; D might be TRBD1 (5 bases). There are 15 residues in the CDR3. The germline V gene encodes CDR1 MNHEY and CDR2 SVGAGI. Trimming removed 2 bases from V and 3 bases from J, with 11 bases in between. The CDR3, as DNA: TGTGCCAGCAGTTACAGAGGGGTCGGTGGAAACACCATATATTTT. Its translation is CASSYRGVGGNTIYF.

The chain carries TRBV28 and TRBJ2-7; D is possibly TRBD1 or TRBD2 (5 bases each). CDR1 MDHEN and CDR2 SYDVKM come from the germline V gene. Between the trimmed V and J ends, which lost 3 bases and 3 bases, there was a span of 15 bases. The CDR3 contains 15 residues. The CDR3 spells CASSLMGENDYEQYF. The CDR3 DNA sequence: TGTGCCAGCAGTTTGATGGGGGAGAACGACTACGAGCAGTACTTC. Drawing the rest from reference TRBV28 and TRBJ2-7, the complete variable domain is DVKVTQSSRYLVKRTGEKVFLECVQDMDHENMFWYRQDPGLGLRLIYFSYDVKMKEKGDIPEGYSVSREKKERFSLILESASTNQTSMYLCASSLMGENDYEQYFGPGTRLTVT.

Notes on this clone: Other DNA sequences in this specimen translate into the identical CDR3. The J gene is TRBJ2-7, the V gene TRBV6-1; 9 positions agree with TRBD2. CDR1 MNHNS and CDR2 SASEGT come from the germline V gene. Trimming removed 5 bases from V and 0 bases from J; junction bases left unmatched: 2. The CDR3 is 14 residues long. The CDR3 loop is CASSLSGGSYEQYF. CDR3 DNA: TGTGCCAGCAGTCTTAGCGGGGGCTCCTACGAGCAGTACTTC.

In DNA form, the CDR3 reads TGCGCCAGCAGACCGACAGGCCCCACAGATACGCAGTATTTT. Translated, it gives CASRPTGPTDTQYF. This chain uses TRBV4-1 with TRBJ2-3; D perhaps matches TRBD1 (6 bases). The V gene lost 6 bases and the J gene lost 2 bases, with 12 bases spanning the gap. This CDR3 region has 14 residues. Germline values: CDR1 MGHRA, CDR2 YSYEKL.

This rearrangement joins TRBV27 to TRBJ2-3; 8 bases line up with TRBD1. The CDR3 runs to 16 residues. Germline loops: CDR1 MNHEY, CDR2 SMNVEV (reference sequence). J gave up 4 bases and V 3 bases, and 9 bases lay outside the gene matches. Here the CDR3 DNA reads TGTGCCAGCAGTTTCCTCGGACAGGGATTTTCAGATACGCAGTATTTT. It translates to CASSFLGQGFSDTQYF.

Remarks on this clone: The sample contains more than one DNA sequence encoding this CDR3. The chain has TRBV11-2 and TRBJ2-7, with D uncertain. This CDR3 comprises 13 residues. Trimming removed 3 bases from V and 1 base from J, with 7 bases in between. Germline assignment: CDR1 SGHAT and CDR2 FQNNGV. The CDR3 nucleotides are TGTGCCAGCAGCTTGTCGGTTTCCTACGAGCAGTACTTC. Residues: CASSLSVSYEQYF.

The sample holds one count of this clone. The chain carries TRBV7-9 and TRBJ2-1; TRBD2 matches at 14 bases. V was pared by 6 bases and J by 10 bases, with 17 bases of the junction left unmatched. Germline V lookup: CDR1 SEHNR, CDR2 FQNEAQ (reference sequence). The CDR3 extends over 18 amino acids. CDR3 DNA: TGTGCCAGCAGTCCGAACTCGGGACTAGCGGGGGATCCCCGGGAGCAGTTCTTC. As protein: CASSPNSGLAGDPREQFF.

The chain has TRBV7-9 and TRBJ1-1; D is ambiguous. Germline values: CDR1 SEHNR, CDR2 FQNEAQ (reference sequence). Trimming took off 1 base at V and 4 bases at J, with 10 bases between the two ends. CDR3 size: 14 residues. CDR3 region: CASSLGPGPTEAFF. In DNA form, the CDR3 reads TGTGCCAGCAGCTTAGGCCCGGGTCCCACTGAAGCTTTCTTT.

This chain connects TRBV6-6 to TRBJ1-2, with D perhaps TRBD1 (5 bases). V was cut by 2 bases and J by 8 bases, with 12 bases left in between. In germline, CDR1 is MNHNY, CDR2 SVGAGI (reference sequence). This CDR3 region has 13 residues. The CDR3 loop reads CASSYQGSGGYTF. In nucleotides, the CDR3 is TGTGCCAGCAGTTACCAGGGATCAGGCGGCTACACCTTC.

The chain is built from TRBV25-1 and TRBJ2-2; D perhaps matches TRBD1 (5 bases). This CDR3 has 16 residues. Deletions cut 6 bases from V and 6 bases from J, with 20 bases between. Germline lookup yields CDR1 MGHDK and CDR2 SYGVNS. DNA for the CDR3: TGTGCCAGCAGAGAGACAGTCCCGGGTTTCGCCGGGGAGCTGTTTTTT. Its translation: CASRETVPGFAGELFF. The full variable domain, rest sourced from reference TRBV25-1 and TRBJ2-2, is EADIYQTPRYLVIGTGKKITLECSQTMGHDKMYWYQQDPGMELHLIHYSYGVNSTEKGDLSSESTVSRIRTEHFPLTLESARPSHTSQYLCASRETVPGFAGELFFGEGSRLTVL.

The V and J genes are TRBV28 and TRBJ1-4; D not resolved. Germline assignment: CDR1 MDHEN and CDR2 SYDVKM. With 6 bases removed from V and 8 bases from J, the gap between germline ends came to 13 bases. The CDR3 runs to 13 residues. The CDR3 loop reads CASRLRMSEKLFF. DNA for the CDR3: TGTGCCAGCAGGCTTAGAATGAGCGAAAAACTGTTTTTT.

The rearrangement links TRBV6-4 to TRBJ1-5; 11 bases are a match to TRBD1. Trimming took 7 bases from V and 7 from J; bases not matched to a gene: 6. The CDR3 is made up of 14 amino acids. Germline assignment: CDR1 MRHNA and CDR2 SNTAGT. CDR3 region: CASTNRDRGQPQHF. The CDR3, as DNA: TGTGCCAGCACAAACCGGGACAGGGGGCAGCCCCAGCATTTT.

This sequence joins TRBV15 and TRBJ2-3; D possibly corresponds to TRBD1 (6 bases). The CDR3 length is 14 residues. CDR1 and CDR2 (germline): LNHNV, YYDKDF (reference sequence). The V gene lost 3 bases and the J gene lost 4 bases, with 11 bases spanning the gap. CDR3 sequence reads: CATSREDSADTQYF. CDR3 nucleotides: TGTGCCACCAGCAGGGAGGACAGTGCAGATACGCAGTATTTT.

This clone has only one observation. The chain has TRBV2 and TRBJ2-5, with D tentatively TRBD2 (6 bases). Trimming removed 4 bases at V and 5 bases at J, with 17 bases between. The CDR3 has 15 residues. Germline-derived CDR1 and CDR2 are SNHLY and FYNNEI. CDR3 DNA: TGTGCCAGCAGTGGGGGGGTCTACGGGTATGAGACCCAGTACTTC. This codes for CASSGGVYGYETQYF. The full variable domain, completed using reference TRBV2 and TRBJ2-5, is EPEVTQTPSHQVTQMGQEVILRCVPISNHLYFYWYRQILGQKVEFLVSFYNNEISEKSEIFDDQFSVERPDGSNFTLKIRSTKLEDSAMYFCASSGGVYGYETQYFGPGTRLLVL.